This T cell receptor beta chain originates from a study of CD8+ T cells in alopecia areata. Study background: The tofacitinib course ran for 6 to 18 months and was followed by 6 months off drug.

The treatment was: oral pan-JAK inhibitor, 5-10 mg twice daily. About this clone: Additional DNA sequences in this sample encode the identical CDR3.

The authors extracted RNA and reverse transcribed it into cDNA as the sequencing template. The method was immunoSEQ multiplex PCR; TCRdb's version includes in-frame clones alone and lacks a portion of them. The sample yields about 200,000 clones, 55% to 70% seen once. Germline V gene sequence: CDR1 GTSNPN, CDR2 SVGIG (reference sequence). The CDR3 is 13 amino acids. Trimming stripped 0 bases from V and 7 bases from J, with 10 bases between. The specimen comprised CD4+ T cells sorted from blood, sampled at week 4, from a patient treated with tofacitinib. The TCR sequence derives from a human donor with alopecia areata. V is TRBV30 and J is TRBJ1-5, with a weak D call TRBD1 (5 bases). The CDR3 region has the DNA TGTGCCTGGAGTGTAGGGCGGGACCAGCCCCAGCATTTT. This codes for CAWSVGRDQPQHF. Full variable domain (remainder filled in from reference TRBV30 and TRBJ1-5): SQTIHQWPATLVQPVGSPLSLECTVEGTSNPNLYWYRQAAGRGLQLLFYSVGIGQISSEVPQNLSASRPQDRQFILSSKKLLLSDSGFYLCAWSVGRDQPQHFGDGTRLSIL.